The source of this T cell receptor beta chain is a study of cytotoxic CD8 clonotypes in ibrutinib-treated CLL. Overall study context: Enrolment comprised some 10 relapsed/refractory and around 15 treatment-naive patients; around 18 were IGHV unmutated. The samples contained over 250,000 productive templates on average. They also contained an average of about 100,000 productive rearrangements. Study-level points and caveats: Sampling schedules were unmatched across sustained-remission and progressing patients.

The table lists this clone with a few counts. The antigen is undetermined. The junction departs from the called germline gene at one end, perhaps through a read error. The CDR3 runs to 16 residues. Germline V gene lookup returns CDR1 SSHAT and CDR2 FNYEAQ (reference sequence). TCRdb's copy holds only in-frame clones and misses some; the assay was immunoSEQ multiplex PCR. The profile shows approximately 100,000 clones, 70% to 80% of them singletons. This chain joins TRBV7-7 and TRBJ2-5; the D gene is possibly TRBD1 (8 bases). The source is a human donor with chronic lymphocytic leukemia. Material: PBMCs, obtained after 12 months of ibrutinib treatment. The CDR3 bases are TGTGCTAGCAGCTCGACCATGGACAGGGAGGGGGAGACCCAGTACTTC. Protein: CASSSTMDREGETQYF.